The clone carrying this TCR beta chain occurred many times. What it binds is not known. These data are taken from a study of beta chain features in type 1 diabetes. Study-wide background: All of the samples together had around 110,000,000 sorted cells examined.

V was clipped by 0 bases and J by 0 bases, with 6 bases between them. Germline values: CDR1 LGHNA, CDR2 YSLEER. The CDR3 covers 15 residues. Investigators reverse transcribed all isolated RNA, so they sequenced expressed TCRB transcripts. TCRdb's table, derived via immunoSEQ multiplex PCR, lists solely in-frame clones and lacks some. Of roughly 300,000 clones listed, 7% to 10% are singletons. Study outcomes and limitations: In comparison with healthy donors, patients had naive, central memory and Treg TCRB repertoires that appeared more similar. All four CD4+ subsets from Type 1 diabetes patients carried moderately but significantly shorter TCRB CDR3s.

On average, the one heparinised blood draw given by each donor was around 120 mL. The receptor was isolated from a man under 40 with type 1 diabetes. Input material: central memory CD4+ T cells from blood. The V and J genes are TRBV4-3 and TRBJ2-1; D is undetermined. The CDR3 sequence: CASSQDESSYNEQFF. CDR3 DNA sequence: TGCGCCAGCAGCCAAGATGAAAGCTCCTACAATGAGCAGTTCTTC.